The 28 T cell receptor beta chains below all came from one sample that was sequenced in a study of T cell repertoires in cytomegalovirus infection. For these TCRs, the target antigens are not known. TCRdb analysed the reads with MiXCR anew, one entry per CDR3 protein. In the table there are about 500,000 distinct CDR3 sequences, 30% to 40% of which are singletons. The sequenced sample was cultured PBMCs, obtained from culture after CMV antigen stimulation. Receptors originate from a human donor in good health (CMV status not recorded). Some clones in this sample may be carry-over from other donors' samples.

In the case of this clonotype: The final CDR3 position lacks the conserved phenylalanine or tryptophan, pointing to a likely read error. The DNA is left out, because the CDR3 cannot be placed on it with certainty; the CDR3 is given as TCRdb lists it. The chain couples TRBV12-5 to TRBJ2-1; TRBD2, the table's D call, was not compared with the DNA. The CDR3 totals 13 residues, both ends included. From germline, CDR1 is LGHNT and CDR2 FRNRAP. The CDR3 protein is CASGLVRGRAYRV.

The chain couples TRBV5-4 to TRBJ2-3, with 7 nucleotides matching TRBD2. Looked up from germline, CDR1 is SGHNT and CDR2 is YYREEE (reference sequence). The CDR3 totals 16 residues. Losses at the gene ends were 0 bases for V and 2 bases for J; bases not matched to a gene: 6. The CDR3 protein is CASSLAPAGPTDTQYF. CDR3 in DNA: TGTGCCAGCAGCTTGGCCCCAGCGGGACCCACAGATACGCAGTATTTT.

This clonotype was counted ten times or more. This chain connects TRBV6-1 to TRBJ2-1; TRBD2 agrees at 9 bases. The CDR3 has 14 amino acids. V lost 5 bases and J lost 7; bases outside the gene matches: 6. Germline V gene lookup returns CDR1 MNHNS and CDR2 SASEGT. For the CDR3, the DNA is TGTGCCAGCAGTTTTAGCGGGAGAGGGAATGAGCAGTTCTTC. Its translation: CASSFSGRGNEQFF.

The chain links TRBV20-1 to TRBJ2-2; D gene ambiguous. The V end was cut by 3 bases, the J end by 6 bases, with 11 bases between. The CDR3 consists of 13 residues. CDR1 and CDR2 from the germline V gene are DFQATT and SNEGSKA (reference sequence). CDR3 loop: CSARRTAAGELFF. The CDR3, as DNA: TGCAGTGCTAGGCGAACGGCGGCCGGGGAGCTGTTTTTT.

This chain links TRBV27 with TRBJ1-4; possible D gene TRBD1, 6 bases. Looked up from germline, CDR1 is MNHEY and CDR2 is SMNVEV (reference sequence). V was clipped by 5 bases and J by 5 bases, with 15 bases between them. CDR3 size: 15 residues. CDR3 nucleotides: TGTGCCAGCAGTCCAGTCAGGGGCCCAAATGAAAAACTGTTTTTT. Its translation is CASSPVRGPNEKLFF.

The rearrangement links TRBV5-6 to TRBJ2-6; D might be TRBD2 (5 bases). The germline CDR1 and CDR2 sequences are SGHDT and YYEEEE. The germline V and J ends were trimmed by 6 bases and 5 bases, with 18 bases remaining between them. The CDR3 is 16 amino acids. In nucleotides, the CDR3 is TGTGCCAGCACCATCGGCGGGTCTTCAAGGGCCAACGTCCTGACTTTC. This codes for CASTIGGSSRANVLTF.

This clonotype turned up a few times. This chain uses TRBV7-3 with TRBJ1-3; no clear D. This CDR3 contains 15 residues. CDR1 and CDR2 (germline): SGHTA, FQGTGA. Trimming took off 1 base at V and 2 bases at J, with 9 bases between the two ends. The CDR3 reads CASSLSPTAGNTIYF. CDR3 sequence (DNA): TGTGCCAGCAGCTTAAGCCCAACGGCTGGAAACACCATATATTTT.

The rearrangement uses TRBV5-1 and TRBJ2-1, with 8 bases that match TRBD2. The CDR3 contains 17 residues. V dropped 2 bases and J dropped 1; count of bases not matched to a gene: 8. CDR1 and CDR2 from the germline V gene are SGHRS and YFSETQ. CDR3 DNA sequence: TGCGCCAGCAGCTTATACAGCGGGAGTGGGTCCTACAATGAGCAGTTCTTC. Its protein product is CASSLYSGSGSYNEQFF.

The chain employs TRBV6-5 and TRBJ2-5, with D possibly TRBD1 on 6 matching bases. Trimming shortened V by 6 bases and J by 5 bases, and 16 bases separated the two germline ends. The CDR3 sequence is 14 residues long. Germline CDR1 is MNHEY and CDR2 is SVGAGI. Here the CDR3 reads CASRQQGGGETQYF. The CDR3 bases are TGTGCCAGCAGGCAACAAGGGGGTGGGGAGACCCAGTACTTC.

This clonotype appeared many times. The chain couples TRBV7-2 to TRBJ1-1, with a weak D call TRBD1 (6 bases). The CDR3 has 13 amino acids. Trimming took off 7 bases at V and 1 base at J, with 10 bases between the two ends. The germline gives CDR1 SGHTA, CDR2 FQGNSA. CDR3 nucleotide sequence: TGTGCCAGCACCCTGACAGGGAACACTGAAGCTTTCTTT. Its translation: CASTLTGNTEAFF.

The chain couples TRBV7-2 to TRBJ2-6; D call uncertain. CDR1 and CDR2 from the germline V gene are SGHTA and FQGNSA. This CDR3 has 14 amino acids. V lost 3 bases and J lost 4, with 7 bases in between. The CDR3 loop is CASSFGRGANVLTF. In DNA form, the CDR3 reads TGTGCCAGCAGCTTCGGCAGAGGGGCCAACGTCCTGACTTTC.

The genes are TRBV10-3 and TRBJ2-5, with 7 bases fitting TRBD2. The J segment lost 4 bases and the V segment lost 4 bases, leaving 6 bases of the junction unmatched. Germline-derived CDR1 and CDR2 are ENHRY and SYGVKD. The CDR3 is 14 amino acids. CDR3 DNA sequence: TGTGCCATCAGTGCCGAGGGAGGGCCAGAGACCCAGTACTTC. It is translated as CAISAEGGPETQYF.

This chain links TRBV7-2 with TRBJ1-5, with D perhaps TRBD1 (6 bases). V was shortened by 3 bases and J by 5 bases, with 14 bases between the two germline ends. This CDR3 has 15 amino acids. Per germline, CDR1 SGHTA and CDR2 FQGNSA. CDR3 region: CASSLENRAYQPQHF. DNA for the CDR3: TGTGCCAGCAGCTTGGAAAACAGGGCCTATCAGCCCCAGCATTTT. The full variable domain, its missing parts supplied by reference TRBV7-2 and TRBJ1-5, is GAGVSQSPSNKVTEKGKDVELRCDPISGHTALYWYRQSLGQGLEFLIYFQGNSAPDKSGLPSDRFSAERTGGSVSTLTIQRTQQEDSAVYLCASSLENRAYQPQHFGDGTRLSIL.

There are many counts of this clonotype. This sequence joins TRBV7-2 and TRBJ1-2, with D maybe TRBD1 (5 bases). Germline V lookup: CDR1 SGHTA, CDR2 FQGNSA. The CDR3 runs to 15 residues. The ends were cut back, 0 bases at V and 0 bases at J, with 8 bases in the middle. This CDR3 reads CASSLAGGANYGYTF. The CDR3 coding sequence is TGTGCCAGCAGCTTAGCGGGGGGTGCTAACTATGGCTACACCTTC.

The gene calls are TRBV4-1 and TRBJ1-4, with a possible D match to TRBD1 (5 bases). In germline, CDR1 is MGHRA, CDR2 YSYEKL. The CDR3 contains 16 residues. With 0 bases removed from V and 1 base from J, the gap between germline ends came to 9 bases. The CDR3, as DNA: TGCGCCAGCAGCCAAGAGGTGGGGGGAACTAATGAAAAACTGTTTTTT. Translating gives CASSQEVGGTNEKLFF.

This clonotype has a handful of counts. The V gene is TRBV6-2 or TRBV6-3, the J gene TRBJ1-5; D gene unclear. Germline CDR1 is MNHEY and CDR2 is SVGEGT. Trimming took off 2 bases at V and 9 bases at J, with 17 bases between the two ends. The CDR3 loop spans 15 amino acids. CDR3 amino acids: CASSYAAGGVAPQHF. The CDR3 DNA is TGTGCCAGCAGTTACGCGGCGGGCGGAGTAGCGCCCCAGCATTTT.

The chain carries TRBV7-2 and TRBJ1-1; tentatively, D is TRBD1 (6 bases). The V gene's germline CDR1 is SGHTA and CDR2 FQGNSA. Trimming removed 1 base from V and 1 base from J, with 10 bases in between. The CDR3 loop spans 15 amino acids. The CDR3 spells CASSLGPGANTEAFF. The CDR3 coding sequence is TGTGCCAGCAGCTTAGGTCCAGGGGCGAACACTGAAGCTTTCTTT.

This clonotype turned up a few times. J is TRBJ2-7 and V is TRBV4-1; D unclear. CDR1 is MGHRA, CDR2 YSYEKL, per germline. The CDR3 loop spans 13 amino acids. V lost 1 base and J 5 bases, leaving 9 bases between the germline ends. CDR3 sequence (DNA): TGCGCCAGCAGCCAAGGGCTATTCGACGAGCAGTACGTC. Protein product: CASSQGLFDEQYV.

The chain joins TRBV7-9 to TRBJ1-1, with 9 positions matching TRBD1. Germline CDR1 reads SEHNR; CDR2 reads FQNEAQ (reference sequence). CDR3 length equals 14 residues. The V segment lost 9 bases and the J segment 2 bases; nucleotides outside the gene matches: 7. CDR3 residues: CASTWGQGNTEAFF. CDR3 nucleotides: TGTGCCAGTACCTGGGGACAGGGTAACACTGAAGCTTTCTTT.

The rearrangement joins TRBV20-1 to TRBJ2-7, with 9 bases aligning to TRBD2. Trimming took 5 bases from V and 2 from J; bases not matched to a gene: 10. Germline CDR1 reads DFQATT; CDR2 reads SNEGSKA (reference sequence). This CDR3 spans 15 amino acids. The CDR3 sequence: CSASPGLANAYEQYF. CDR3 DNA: TGCAGTGCTTCACCGGGACTAGCCAATGCCTACGAGCAGTACTTC.

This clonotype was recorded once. The CDR3 protein is CASRTDMNTEAFF. The CDR3 DNA is TGTGCCAGTCGGACAGACATGAACACTGAAGCTTTCTTT. The V and J genes are TRBV2 and TRBJ1-1; TRBD1 is a possible D gene (6 bases). This CDR3 contains 13 residues. Germline assignment: CDR1 SNHLY and CDR2 FYNNEI. Trimming took off 9 bases at V and 0 bases at J, with 11 bases between the two ends.

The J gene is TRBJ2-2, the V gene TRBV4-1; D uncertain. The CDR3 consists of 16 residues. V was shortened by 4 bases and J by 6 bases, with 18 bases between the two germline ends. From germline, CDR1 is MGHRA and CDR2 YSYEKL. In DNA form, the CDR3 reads TGCGCCAGCAGCCCCTTAGCAAACGGAGACCCCGGGGAGCTGTTTTTT. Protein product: CASSPLANGDPGELFF.

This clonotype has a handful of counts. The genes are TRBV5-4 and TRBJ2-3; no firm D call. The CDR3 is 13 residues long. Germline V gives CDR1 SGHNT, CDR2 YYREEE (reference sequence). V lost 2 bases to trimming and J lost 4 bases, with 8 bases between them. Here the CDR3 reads CASSFVGSDTQYF. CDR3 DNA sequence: TGTGCCAGCAGCTTTGTCGGATCAGATACGCAGTATTTT.

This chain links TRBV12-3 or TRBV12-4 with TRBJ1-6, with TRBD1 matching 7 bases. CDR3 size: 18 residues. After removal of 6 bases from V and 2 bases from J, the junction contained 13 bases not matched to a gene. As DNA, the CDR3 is TGTGCCAGCAGGTCTGACAGGGCCCAAGGTCCCTATAATTCACCCCTCCACTTT. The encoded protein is CASRSDRAQGPYNSPLHF.

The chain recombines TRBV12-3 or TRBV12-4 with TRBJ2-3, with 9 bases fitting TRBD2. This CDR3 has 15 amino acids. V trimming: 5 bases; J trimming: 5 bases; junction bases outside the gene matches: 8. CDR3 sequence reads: CASSGERGAGDTQYF. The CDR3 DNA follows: TGTGCCAGCAGTGGTGAGCGGGGGGCGGGAGATACGCAGTATTTT.

CDR3 bases: TGTGCCAGCAGTCCCCGGGACGGTGGATGGGGCACTGAAGCTTTCTTT. Its protein is CASSPRDGGWGTEAFF. This rearrangement joins TRBV28 to TRBJ1-1; D is perhaps TRBD1 (5 bases). Trimming removed 5 bases from V and 4 bases from J, with 20 bases in between. Germline V gives CDR1 MDHEN, CDR2 SYDVKM. The CDR3 has 16 amino acids.

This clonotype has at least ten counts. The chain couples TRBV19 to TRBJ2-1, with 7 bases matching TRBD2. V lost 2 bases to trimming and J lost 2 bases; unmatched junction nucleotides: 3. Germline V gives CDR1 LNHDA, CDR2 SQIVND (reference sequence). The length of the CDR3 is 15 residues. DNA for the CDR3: TGTGCCAGTAGTATAAGCAGCGGGACCTACAATGAGCAGTTCTTC. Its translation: CASSISSGTYNEQFF.

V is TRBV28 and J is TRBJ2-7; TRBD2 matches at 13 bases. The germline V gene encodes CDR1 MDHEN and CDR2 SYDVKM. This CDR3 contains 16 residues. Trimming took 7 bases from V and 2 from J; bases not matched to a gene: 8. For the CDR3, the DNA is TGTGCCAGCACCGAAGGGGGACTAGCGGGGACCTACGAGCAGTACTTC. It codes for CASTEGGLAGTYEQYF.